The clone carrying this T cell receptor beta chain was seen more than once but under ten times. This record comes from a study of blood T cells in healthy people across ages. The CDR3 consists of 14 residues. Sample-barcoded 5' priming and a J-beta primer mix drove a second PCR of about 7 to 12 cycles. Individual samples furnished no less than 2.5 million CDR3-containing paired-end reads apiece. One entry per CDR3 protein results from TCRdb running MiXCR on the 5' RACE reads. The sample consists of 800,000 or so distinct CDR3 sequences, more than 20% of them appearing once. Another study also made use of these data, one on T cells of mothers and their children. That source adds: Second-round PCR products received sample barcodes and 2-4 random nucleotides from the M1S primer.

Material: blood. The rearrangement joins TRBV12-3 or TRBV12-4 to TRBJ2-5; 8 bases are shared with TRBD2. Judging by the DNA end, TRBJ2-7 fits better; the J call may be wrong. The TCR sequence derives from a boy aged 5-17 years in good health. The CDR3 DNA sequence: TGTGCCAGCAGCGGGAGGGCCGGTTTCGACGAGCAGTACTTC. Translated: CASSGRAGFDEQYF.